The source of this TCR beta chain is a study of blood T cell repertoires in COVID-19. Study-wide background: Whether acute or convalescent, the COVID-19 samples came from the United States, Italy and Spain.

Measured with immunoSEQ multiplex PCR; TCRdb has only the in-frame clones, and not every one. The sample has 84,000 or so clones; approximately 82% are singletons. The sequencing input was peripheral blood. This TCR derives from a man aged 80 or over with active or convalescent COVID-19.

Here the CDR3 reads CASSLEGDEKLFF. The CDR3 region has the DNA TGTGCCAGCAGCTTAGAAGGGGATGAAAAACTGTTTTTT. The rearrangement uses TRBV7-9 and TRBJ1-4; tentative D call: TRBD1 (5 bases). The V gene's germline CDR1 is SEHNR and CDR2 FQNEAQ (reference sequence). With 1 base removed from V and 6 bases from J, the gap between germline ends came to 6 bases. The CDR3 is made up of 13 amino acids. The whole variable domain, filled in from reference TRBV7-9 and TRBJ1-4, reads DTGVSQNPRHKITKRGQNVTFRCDPISEHNRLYWYRQTLGQGPEFLTYFQNEAQLEKSRLLSDRFSAERPKGSFSTLEIQRTEQGDSAMYLCASSLEGDEKLFFGSGTQLSVL.